The clone carrying this T cell receptor beta chain was observed once. The sample comes from a study of OX40 agonist ivuxolimab in advanced cancers. Libraries were prepared by immunoSEQ multiplex PCR; TCRdb keeps only in-frame clonotypes and omits some of them. The table shows 25,000 to 35,000 clones, with about 86% occurring only once. The CDR3 covers 21 residues. Trimming cost V 1 base and J 3 bases, with 28 bases left between them. Per the germline V gene, CDR1 is SGHTA and CDR2 is FQGTGA. The rearrangement joins TRBV7-3 to TRBJ2-1, with a possible D match to TRBD2 (5 bases). This material consisted of CD4+ or CD8+ T cells sorted from blood, taken in a trial of the OX40 agonist ivuxolimab. The sequence was obtained from an adult with an advanced solid tumor such as melanoma, head and neck, liver or kidney cancer. The CDR3 region is CASSLIVVGVLVSRHYNEQFF. Here the CDR3 DNA reads TGTGCCAGCAGCTTAATTGTTGTCGGGGTCCTGGTTTCGCGGCACTACAATGAGCAGTTCTTC.